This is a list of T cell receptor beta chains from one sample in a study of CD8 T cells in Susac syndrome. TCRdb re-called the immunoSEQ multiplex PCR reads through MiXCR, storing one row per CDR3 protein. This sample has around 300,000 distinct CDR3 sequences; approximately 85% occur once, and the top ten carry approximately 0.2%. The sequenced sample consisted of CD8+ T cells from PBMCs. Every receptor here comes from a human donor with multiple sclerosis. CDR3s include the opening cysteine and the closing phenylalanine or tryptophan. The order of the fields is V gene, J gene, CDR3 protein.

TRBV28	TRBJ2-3	CASRGWGREPDTQYF
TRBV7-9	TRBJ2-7	CASSLPAGVYEQYF
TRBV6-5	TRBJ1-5	CASSYAGSNQPQHF
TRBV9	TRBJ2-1	CASSERASGIGEQFF
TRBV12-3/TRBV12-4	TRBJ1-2	CASSEIPGAEYGYTF
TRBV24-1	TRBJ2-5	CATSDSGSQETQYF
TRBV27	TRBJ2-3	CASSPYKSTDTQYF
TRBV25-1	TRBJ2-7	CASSEEGGSYEQYF
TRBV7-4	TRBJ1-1	CASSRSGGVAGTEAFF
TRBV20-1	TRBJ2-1	CSASPLLSGTSDEQFF
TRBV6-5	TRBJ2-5	CASSPGTVYGETQYF
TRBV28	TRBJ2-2	CASSLTSGFPGELFF
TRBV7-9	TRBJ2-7	CASSQKAVYEQYF
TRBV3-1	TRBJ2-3	CASSHVRSGGPTDTQYF
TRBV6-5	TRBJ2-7	CASSFTGQGGTYEQYF
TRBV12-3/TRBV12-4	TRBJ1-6	CASRTGQGNSPLHF
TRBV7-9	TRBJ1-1	CASSLVAAATGTEAFF
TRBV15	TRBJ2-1	CATSRTSSGHNEQFF
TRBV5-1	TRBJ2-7	CASSLVWDFPLLQQYF
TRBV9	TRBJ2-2	CASSPGTLGGELFF
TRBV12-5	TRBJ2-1	CASGLSLAGGPSNEQFF
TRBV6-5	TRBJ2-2	CASSGSNTGELFF
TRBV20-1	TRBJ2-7	CSARDSGRAYEQYF
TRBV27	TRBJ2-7	CASSHGMPSEEQYF
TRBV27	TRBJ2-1	CASSLSIVRDNEQFF
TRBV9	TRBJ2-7	CASSARSHQTSGRLCEQYF
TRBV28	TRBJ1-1	CASRSGTADQAGPAFF
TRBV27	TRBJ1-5	CASSSLDSNQPQHF
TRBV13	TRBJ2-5	CASSFSGVGGRETQYF
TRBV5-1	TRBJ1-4	CASSLGTALNEKLFF
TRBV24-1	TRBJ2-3	CATSEWGATDTQYF
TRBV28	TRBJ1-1	CASSTDGLEAFF
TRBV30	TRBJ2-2	CAWSPGQTELFF
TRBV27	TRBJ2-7	CASSLSAYEQYF
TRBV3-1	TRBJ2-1	CASSQDGGSFPYNEQFF
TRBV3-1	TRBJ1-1	CASSQVRCSLEARAGANTEAFF
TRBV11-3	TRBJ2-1	CASSFRVAGEQFF
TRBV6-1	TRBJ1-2	CASRMGHSARGYTF
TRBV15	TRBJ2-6	CATSTRGSTGTGANVLTF
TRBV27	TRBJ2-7	CASSLGGGHYEQYF
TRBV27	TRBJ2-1	CASSLVPSSYNEQFF
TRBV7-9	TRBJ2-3	CASSPPGVNTDTQYF
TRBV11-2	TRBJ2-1	CASSLDIGAVHEQFF
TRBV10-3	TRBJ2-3	CAISAPDNTDTQYF
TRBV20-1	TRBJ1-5	CSASARVRWRQGGNQPQHF
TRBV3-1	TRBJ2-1	CASSPSRTSLGDEQFF
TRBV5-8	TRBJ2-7	CASSATGTSSYEQYF
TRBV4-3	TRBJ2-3	CASSQDGRRTDTQYF
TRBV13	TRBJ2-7	CASSSALAGGYEQYF
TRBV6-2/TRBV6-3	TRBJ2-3	CASSYGAGSSDTQYF